The 29 T cell receptor beta chains reported below all come from one sample, sequenced in a study of T cell responses to AZD1222 COVID-19 vaccine. Sequencing used immunoSEQ multiplex PCR; TCRdb keeps in-frame clones, though not all of them. The profile shows 130,000 to 150,000 clones, around 86% of them singletons. Sequenced material: peripheral blood, taken on day 0 of MenACWY control vaccination. These receptors came from an adult in good health.

The sample holds one count of this clone. J is TRBJ2-2 and V is TRBV6-4, with 8 bases matching TRBD1. Germline trimming cut 3 bases from V and 6 bases from J; bases unmatched to any gene: 3. This CDR3 comprises 14 residues. CDR1 MRHNA and CDR2 SNTAGT come from the germline V gene. CDR3 DNA: TGTGCCAGCAGTGAACGGGGACAGGCCGGGGAGCTGTTTTTT. It yields the protein CASSERGQAGELFF.

This clone was recorded once. J is TRBJ1-6 and V is TRBV6-4, with TRBD1 matching 8 bases. Trimming took 5 bases from V and 5 from J; bases not matched to a gene: 8. From germline, CDR1 is MRHNA and CDR2 SNTAGT. The CDR3 spans 16 residues. The CDR3 here is CASSPPGQEDNSPLHF. CDR3 bases: TGTGCCAGCAGTCCCCCGGGACAGGAAGATAATTCACCCCTCCACTTT.

J is TRBJ1-2 and V is TRBV5-4; 8 bases line up with TRBD1. J gave up 10 bases and V 0 bases, and 2 bases lay outside the gene matches. CDR3 length equals 12 residues. CDR1 is SGHNT, CDR2 YYREEE, per germline (reference sequence). The CDR3 here is CASSLGTGPYTF. CDR3 DNA sequence: TGTGCCAGCAGCTTGGGGACAGGGCCCTACACCTTC.

The chain carries TRBV10-2 and TRBJ2-3, with D unresolved. The CDR3 has 14 residues. In germline, CDR1 is WSHSY, CDR2 SAAADI. V gave up 3 bases and J gave up 0 bases, with 7 bases separating them. The CDR3 protein is CASSERGSTDTQYF. CDR3 DNA sequence: TGCGCCAGCAGTGAACGCGGTAGCACAGATACGCAGTATTTT.

The J gene is TRBJ2-1, the V gene TRBV7-9; possibly TRBD2 for D (6 bases). Per germline, CDR1 SEHNR and CDR2 FQNEAQ (reference sequence). The CDR3 runs 12 residues. The V end lost 3 bases, the J end lost 8 bases, and 8 bases lay between the germline ends. The DNA for the CDR3 is TGTGCCAGCAGCTTGGGGGGTGATGAGCAGTTCTTC. Protein sequence: CASSLGGDEQFF. Full variable domain (outside the CDR3, taken from reference TRBV7-9 and TRBJ2-1): DTGVSQNPRHKITKRGQNVTFRCDPISEHNRLYWYRQTLGQGPEFLTYFQNEAQLEKSRLLSDRFSAERPKGSFSTLEIQRTEQGDSAMYLCASSLGGDEQFFGPGTRLTVL.

The chain is built from TRBV6-5 and TRBJ2-1; no clear D. V shed 0 bases and J shed 8 bases, with 11 bases lying between them. Per the germline V gene, CDR1 is MNHEY and CDR2 is SVGAGI. The CDR3 contains 14 residues. CDR3 coding DNA: TGTGCCAGCAGTTACTCGTTTCGGGCCTATGAGCAGTTCTTC. Translating it yields CASSYSFRAYEQFF.

This rearrangement joins TRBV27 to TRBJ1-5, with 7 bases matching TRBD1. This CDR3 contains 15 residues. Trimming removed 3 bases from V and 7 bases from J; junction bases left unmatched: 9. Germline loops: CDR1 MNHEY, CDR2 SMNVEV (reference sequence). The CDR3 loop is CASSLMAGGRQPQHF. For the CDR3, the DNA is TGTGCCAGCAGTTTGATGGCAGGGGGGAGGCAGCCCCAGCATTTT.

The CDR3 here is CAINDGLGLGADNEQFF. In DNA, the CDR3 is TGTGCCATCAACGACGGACTGGGCCTAGGGGCGGACAATGAGCAGTTCTTC. The rearrangement links TRBV10-3 to TRBJ2-1, with D perhaps assigned TRBD1 or TRBD2 (5 bases each). The CDR3 has 17 amino acids. Germline V gene lookup returns CDR1 ENHRY and CDR2 SYGVKD. Between the trimmed V and J ends, which lost 7 bases and 5 bases, there was a span of 24 bases.

This chain joins TRBV28 and TRBJ2-7, with 7 positions matching TRBD1. Germline trimming cut 5 bases from V and 0 bases from J; bases unmatched to any gene: 4. This CDR3 has 14 amino acids. Germline CDR1 reads MDHEN; CDR2 reads SYDVKM. CDR3: CASSPRDSSYEQYV. In DNA form, the CDR3 reads TGTGCCAGCAGTCCCAGGGACAGCTCCTACGAGCAGTACGTC.

The chain has TRBV9 and TRBJ1-6; no firm D call. V was shortened by 1 base and J by 7 bases, with 9 bases between the two germline ends. The CDR3 has 14 amino acids. Germline lookup yields CDR1 SGDLS and CDR2 YYNGEE. The CDR3, as DNA: TGTGCCAGCAGCGTATCTCAGGCGAATTCACCCCTCCACTTT. Residues: CASSVSQANSPLHF.

This clone occurred once. The chain uses TRBV7-9 and TRBJ1-4; 7 bases line up with TRBD1. The V gene's germline CDR1 is SEHNR and CDR2 FQNEAQ (reference sequence). CDR3 size: 15 residues. J lost 4 bases, V lost 4 bases, and 6 bases had no gene match. CDR3 coding DNA: TGTGCCAGCAGCTCCTGGGACAGAGTTAATGAAAAACTGTTTTTT. This translates into CASSSWDRVNEKLFF.

A single count supports this clone. This sequence joins TRBV4-2 and TRBJ1-2, with 7 bases lining up with TRBD1. CDR3 length equals 14 residues. After removal of 3 bases from V and 7 bases from J, the junction contained 8 bases not matched to a gene. The germline CDR1 and CDR2 sequences are LGHNA and YNFKEQ. The CDR3 coding sequence is TGTGCCAGCAGCCAGGAGGACAGGCTGGGTGGCTACACCTTC. It codes for CASSQEDRLGGYTF.

This chain joins TRBV15 and TRBJ2-1; 11 bases fit TRBD2. From germline, CDR1 is LNHNV and CDR2 YYDKDF (reference sequence). V dropped 7 bases and J dropped 6; count of bases not matched to a gene: 14. This CDR3 is 17 amino acids long. The CDR3 DNA follows: TGTGCCACCAAACCCAGTGGTAGCGGGGGGGCCTTCAATGAGCAGTTCTTC. Translation: CATKPSGSGGAFNEQFF.

The genes are TRBV7-3 and TRBJ2-1, with TRBD2 matching over 8 bases. Germline CDR1 is SGHTA and CDR2 is FQGTGA. CDR3 size: 15 residues. The J segment lost 7 bases and the V segment lost 4 bases, leaving 9 bases of the junction unmatched. CDR3 in DNA: TGTGCCAGCAGCTCCCAGCGGGGGCCAGGGAATGAGCAGTTCTTC. Its protein product is CASSSQRGPGNEQFF.

The chain links TRBV6-5 to TRBJ1-1; D not certain. The germline gives CDR1 MNHEY, CDR2 SVGAGI. This CDR3 spans 14 amino acids. The V end lost 7 bases, the J end lost 3 bases, and 15 bases lay between the germline ends. The CDR3, as DNA: TGTGCCAGCATTAGGCCGGGTTTGGACACTGAAGCTTTCTTT. It yields the protein CASIRPGLDTEAFF.

This chain joins TRBV2 and TRBJ1-3; D remains ambiguous. The V end lost 7 bases, the J end lost 2 bases, and 18 bases lay between the germline ends. There are 16 residues in the CDR3. Germline assignment: CDR1 SNHLY and CDR2 FYNNEI. The CDR3 DNA reads TGTGCCAGCAAGCCGCAGGATCTACTTGCTGGAAACACCATATATTTT. This gives the protein CASKPQDLLAGNTIYF.

The chain uses TRBV19 and TRBJ1-3; D unclear. V lost 5 bases to trimming and J lost 0 bases, with 14 bases between them. CDR1 and CDR2 from the germline V gene are LNHDA and SQIVND (reference sequence). This CDR3 contains 16 residues. The DNA for the CDR3 is TGTGCCAGTAGTGCCAGGTCTATCAGCTCTGGAAACACCATATATTTT. It codes for CASSARSISSGNTIYF.

The chain combines TRBV15 with TRBJ2-5, with D possibly being TRBD2 (5 bases). This CDR3 region has 16 residues. V was cut by 0 bases and J by 0 bases, with 11 bases left in between. Germline loops: CDR1 LNHNV, CDR2 YYDKDF (reference sequence). CDR3 amino acids: CATSRDLKDYQETQYF. As DNA, the CDR3 is TGTGCCACCAGCAGAGATCTGAAGGACTACCAAGAGACCCAGTACTTC.

The chain combines TRBV5-4 with TRBJ2-3; 7 bases map to TRBD1. Trimming cost V 4 bases and J 12 bases; bases outside gene matches: 11. Germline CDR1 is SGHNT and CDR2 is YYREEE (reference sequence). The length of the CDR3 is 13 residues. CDR3 sequence: CASSDRDSERQYF. In DNA form, the CDR3 reads TGTGCCAGCAGCGACAGGGACAGCGAACGACAGTATTTT.

CDR3 in amino acids: CAWSVAGDQPQHF. The CDR3 nucleotides read TGTGCCTGGAGTGTGGCGGGTGATCAGCCCCAGCATTTT. V and J are TRBV30 and TRBJ1-5; D gene uncertain. V lost 0 bases, J lost 5 bases, and 8 bases lay in between. CDR3 length: 13 residues. Germline lookup yields CDR1 GTSNPN and CDR2 SVGIG (reference sequence).

This clone was seen only once. The rearrangement joins TRBV19 to TRBJ1-1, with a weak D call TRBD1 (5 bases). V lost 3 bases, J lost 3 bases, and 14 bases lay in between. This CDR3 comprises 15 residues. Looked up from germline, CDR1 is LNHDA and CDR2 is SQIVND (reference sequence). CDR3 in DNA: TGTGCCAGTAGTATCTGGGCAGGGAGAGACACTGAAGCTTTCTTT. Its protein product is CASSIWAGRDTEAFF.

The DNA of the CDR3 is TGTGCCAGCAGTGAAGACAGGGGGCAGCCCCAGCATTTT. Residues: CASSEDRGQPQHF. The chain carries TRBV6-1 and TRBJ1-5, with 8 bases identical to TRBD1. Germline CDR1 and CDR2: MNHNS and SASEGT. This CDR3 spans 13 amino acids. V lost 1 base and J lost 7; bases outside the gene matches: 0.

The chain has TRBV7-3 and TRBJ2-3; D tentatively fits TRBD1 or TRBD2 (5 bases each). V was trimmed by 5 bases and J by 3 bases, leaving 9 bases between them. The CDR3 is 13 residues long. Germline CDR1 is SGHTA and CDR2 is FQGTGA. The CDR3 loop is CASSRDQTDTQYF. The CDR3 DNA is TGTGCCAGCAGCCGGGACCAGACAGATACGCAGTATTTT.

This chain links TRBV9 with TRBJ2-3, with D uncertain. Trimming removed 4 bases at V and 4 bases at J, with 10 bases between. This CDR3 contains 13 residues. The germline CDR1 and CDR2 sequences are SGDLS and YYNGEE. CDR3 residues: CASSILKSDTQYF. In DNA, the CDR3 is TGTGCCAGCAGCATCTTGAAGTCAGATACGCAGTATTTT.

The table lists this clone with a count of one. The gene calls are TRBV10-2 and TRBJ2-7; 8 nucleotides line up with TRBD1. Germline CDR1 is WSHSY and CDR2 is SAAADI. The CDR3 is 14 residues long. V shed 5 bases, J shed 6 bases, and the junction held 9 bases outside the gene matches. CDR3 bases: TGCGCCAGCAGTAAAACCGGGACAGGCCCCGAGCAGTACGTC. As protein: CASSKTGTGPEQYV.

This clone appeared a single time. V and J are TRBV4-2 and TRBJ2-3; the D is unclear. Germline CDR1 LGHNA, CDR2 YNFKEQ. This CDR3 region has 15 residues. V lost 0 bases and J lost 6, with 13 bases in between. Written as DNA, the CDR3 is TGTGCCAGCAGCCAAGATCAGACCGTACGGGATACGCAGTATTTT. Translating gives CASSQDQTVRDTQYF.

This chain connects TRBV11-2 to TRBJ2-1; 8 bases line up with TRBD1. The CDR3 sequence is 16 residues long. Germline CDR1 SGHAT, CDR2 FQNNGV. J gave up 8 bases and V 5 bases, and 14 bases lay outside the gene matches. CDR3 coding DNA: TGTGCCAGCAGCACAACCGGGACAGGTAGGATCCATGAGCAGTTCTTC. Translating gives CASSTTGTGRIHEQFF.

In nucleotides, the CDR3 is TGTGCCAGCAGCCATCGGCAGGGACCAAACACTGAAGCTTTCTTT. It is translated as CASSHRQGPNTEAFF. The chain carries TRBV5-4 and TRBJ1-1; D perhaps matches TRBD1 (5 bases). Germline lookup yields CDR1 SGHNT and CDR2 YYREEE (reference sequence). Trimming pared 4 bases from V and 2 bases from J, leaving 15 bases between. The CDR3 is 15 amino acids.

The chain couples TRBV18 to TRBJ1-5; 12 bases are a match to TRBD1. The length of the CDR3 is 15 residues. The germline gives CDR1 KGHSH, CDR2 LQKENI. With V trimmed by 5 bases and J by 7 bases, 6 bases remained unmatched. CDR3 amino acids: CASSAGQGAGQPQHF. Written as DNA, the CDR3 is TGTGCCAGCTCAGCGGGACAGGGGGCCGGGCAGCCCCAGCATTTT. Together with reference TRBV18 and TRBJ1-5, the CDR3 gives the full variable domain: NAGVMQNPRHLVRRRGQEARLRCSPMKGHSHVYWYRQLPEEGLKFMVYLQKENIIDESGMPKERFSAEFPKEGPSILRIQQVVRGDSAAYFCASSAGQGAGQPQHFGDGTRLSIL.